These T cell receptor beta chains were read from a single sample in a study of yellow fever vaccine responses in identical twins. TCRdb re-called the RT-PCR reads with MiXCR, one entry per CDR3 protein. This sample carries over 8,500 distinct CDR3 sequences, approximately 88% of them seen once, and the ten largest clones take 2% to 2.5%. The sample in question was T cells from blood (PBMCs), unsorted or a sorted subset (not recorded which), obtained before or after yellow fever vaccination (not recorded which). These receptors were collected from a woman aged 18-29 years who received the yellow fever vaccine. Each CDR3 is given with its conserved first and last residue. D genes are given only for firm matches. Not all rows give a size; the values are once, few, many and, for expanded clones, a class.

j_call d_call v_call clone_size cdr3_aa cdr3_nt
TRBJ2-2 NA TRBV12-3/TRBV12-4 NA CASSRQRATGELFF TGTGCCAGCAGTCGACAGCGGGCCACCGGGGAGCTGTTTTTT
TRBJ2-5 TRBD2 TRBV28 NA CASSSGMETQYF TGTGCCAGCAGTAGCGGGATGGAGACCCAGTACTTC
TRBJ2-5 NA TRBV3-1 once CASSQDWVPSGAQYF TGTGCCAGCAGCCAAGATTGGGTGCCTTCGGGGGCCCAGTACTTC
TRBJ2-1 TRBD2 TRBV4-2 NA CASSQVLAGVDEQFF TGTGCCAGCAGCCAAGTTCTAGCGGGAGTGGATGAGCAGTTCTTC
TRBJ1-4 NA TRBV7-9 NA CASSAQATNEKLFF TGTGCCAGCAGCGCACAGGCGACTAATGAAAAACTGTTTTTT
TRBJ1-2 NA TRBV5-1 NA CASRRSTDGLYGYGYTF TGCGCCAGCAGGCGTTCCACAGACGGACTATATGGATATGGCTACACCTTC
TRBJ2-1 TRBD2 TRBV10-3 NA CATRGLAVYNEQFF TGTGCCACCAGGGGACTAGCGGTTTACAATGAGCAGTTCTTC
TRBJ2-1 TRBD2 TRBV2 NA CASRLAESNEQFF TGTGCCAGCAGACTAGCGGAATCCAATGAGCAGTTCTTC
TRBJ2-1 NA TRBV4-1 NA CASSQGEAEQFF TGCGCCAGCAGCCAAGGTGAGGCTGAGCAGTTCTTC
TRBJ2-2 NA TRBV9 NA CASSVEERPPGELFF TGTGCCAGCAGCGTAGAGGAGCGGCCACCCGGGGAGCTGTTTTTT
TRBJ2-1 NA TRBV4-1 NA CASSQDTNPSYNEQFF TGCGCCAGCAGCCAAGATACGAACCCCTCCTACAATGAGCAGTTCTTC
TRBJ1-2 NA TRBV13 NA CASSPGGSTYGYTF TGTGCCAGCAGCCCAGGAGGCAGCACTTATGGCTACACCTTC
TRBJ2-3 NA TRBV6-1 NA CASRTVTTDTQYF TGTGCCAGCAGAACCGTAACGACAGATACGCAGTATTTT
TRBJ2-3 NA TRBV2 NA CASSSTDTQYF TGTGCCAGCAGCTCCACAGATACGCAGTATTTT
TRBJ1-5 NA TRBV13 NA CASSHGGKPQHF TGTGCCAGCAGTCATGGGGGGAAGCCCCAGCATTTT
TRBJ2-3 NA TRBV4-1 once CASSPPSSTNTQYF TGCGCCAGCAGCCCCCCATCTAGCACCAATACGCAGTATTTT
TRBJ2-5 TRBD1 TRBV2 few CASNRDRVIEETQYF TGTGCCAGCAATCGGGACAGGGTTATCGAAGAGACCCAGTACTTC
TRBJ2-1 NA TRBV7-6 NA CASSLRARDTSYNEQFF TGTGCCAGCAGCTTACGCGCGCGGGACACATCCTACAATGAGCAGTTCTTC
TRBJ1-2 TRBD1 TRBV29-1 NA CSVDSAGGNYGYTF TGCAGCGTTGATTCGGCAGGGGGTAACTATGGCTACACCTTC
TRBJ2-2 NA TRBV2 NA CASRSSGATGELFF TGTGCCAGCAGAAGCTCGGGAGCGACCGGGGAGCTGTTTTTT
TRBJ1-2 NA TRBV20-1 NA CSARDGNGYTF TGCAGTGCTAGGGACGGGAATGGCTACACCTTC
TRBJ1-1 TRBD1 TRBV18 NA CASSPQPSGGTEAFF TGTGCCAGCTCACCGCAACCCTCAGGGGGCACTGAAGCTTTCTTT
TRBJ2-2 TRBD2 TRBV20-1 NA CSARGVGLATLGTGELFF TGCAGTGCTAGAGGAGTCGGACTAGCGACACTGGGGACCGGGGAGCTGTTTTTT
TRBJ1-4 TRBD1 TRBV27 NA CASRTGEGEKLFF TGTGCCAGCAGGACAGGGGAGGGGGAAAAACTGTTTTTT
TRBJ1-1 NA TRBV15 NA CATSWYPWDTEAFF TGTGCCACCAGCTGGTATCCCTGGGACACTGAAGCTTTCTTT
TRBJ2-1 TRBD2 TRBV2 NA CASRTSGGSYNEQFF TGTGCCAGCAGAACAAGCGGGGGCTCCTACAATGAGCAGTTCTTC
TRBJ2-1 NA TRBV5-1 few CASSSYWEKSYNEQFF TGCGCCAGCAGCTCCTATTGGGAAAAATCCTACAATGAGCAGTTCTTC
TRBJ2-1 TRBD2 TRBV10-3 NA CAISEGGSGGTNEQFF TGTGCCATCAGTGAGGGCGGTAGCGGGGGGACCAATGAGCAGTTCTTC
TRBJ2-7 NA TRBV29-1 NA CSVAGPDNYEQYF TGCAGCGTTGCGGGCCCTGACAACTACGAGCAGTACTTC
TRBJ2-1 NA TRBV5-1 NA CASSLPSPYNEQFF TGCGCCAGCAGTCTGCCTAGCCCGTACAATGAGCAGTTCTTC
TRBJ1-6 NA TRBV6-1 NA CASSFGRDQNSPLHF TGTGCCAGCAGCTTCGGCAGGGACCAAAATTCACCCCTCCACTTT
TRBJ2-1 NA TRBV3-1 NA CASRLQGAGNEQFF TGTGCCAGCAGATTACAGGGCGCCGGCAATGAGCAGTTCTTC